The 27 T cell receptor beta chains below all came from one sample that was sequenced in a study of blood T cell repertoires in COVID-19. Profiling relied on immunoSEQ multiplex PCR, and the TCRdb table lists in-frame clones only, not all of them. The sample shows 150,000 to 160,000 clones, just under 85% of them seen only once. Sequenced input: peripheral blood. Receptors originate from an older woman with acute or convalescent COVID-19.

The V gene is TRBV6-5, the J gene TRBJ1-1; tentative D call: TRBD1 (5 bases). V was pared by 6 bases and J by 7 bases, with 9 bases between. CDR1 is MNHEY and CDR2 is SVGAGI in the germline V gene. CDR3 length: 11 residues. Here the CDR3 reads CASREQGEAFF. CDR3 nucleotide sequence: TGTGCCAGCAGGGAGCAGGGTGAAGCTTTCTTT.

The rearrangement links TRBV19 to TRBJ2-2; 7 positions match TRBD1. The CDR3 is 15 residues long. V was pared by 6 bases and J by 2 bases, with 6 bases of the junction left unmatched. Germline CDR1 reads LNHDA; CDR2 reads SQIVND (reference sequence). The DNA for the CDR3 is TGTGCCAGTAGCCGACAGGGTTTTAACACCGGGGAGCTGTTTTTT. Protein: CASSRQGFNTGELFF. The full variable domain, its missing parts supplied by reference TRBV19 and TRBJ2-2, is DGGITQSPKYLFRKEGQNVTLSCEQNLNHDAMYWYRQDPGQGLRLIYYSQIVNDFQKGDIAEGYSVSREKKESFPLTVTSAQKNPTAFYLCASSRQGFNTGELFFGEGSRLTVL.

This chain uses TRBV6-5 with TRBJ1-2; TRBD1 is a possible D gene (6 bases). Germline lookup yields CDR1 MNHEY and CDR2 SVGAGI. Trimming pared 5 bases from V and 3 bases from J, leaving 10 bases between. This CDR3 has 13 residues. CDR3 region: CASSLQGHYGYTF. The CDR3 DNA sequence: TGTGCCAGCAGTCTACAGGGACACTATGGCTACACCTTC.

In its sample, this clone was seen once. Other DNA sequences in this specimen translate into the identical CDR3. The chain joins TRBV6-5 to TRBJ1-6, with 9 bases that match TRBD1. Germline lookup yields CDR1 MNHEY and CDR2 SVGAGI. The CDR3 totals 16 residues. The junction had 4 bases not matched to a gene; V was cut back by 0 bases and J by 7 bases. The CDR3 DNA reads as TGTGCCAGCAGTTACTCAGGGACAGGGTTAAATTCACCCCTCCACTTT. Its protein product is CASSYSGTGLNSPLHF.

V and J are TRBV7-5 and TRBJ2-7; the table's TRBD1 call for D was not verified on the DNA. TRBV7-5 is deemed a pseudogene. The CDR3 is 14 amino acids. The CDR3 reads CARSFRGPFYEQYF. In nucleotides, the CDR3 is TGTGCCAGAAGCTTCAGGGGGCCCTTCTACGAGCAGTACTTC.

The chain recombines TRBV28 with TRBJ1-5; D may be TRBD1 (5 bases). Trimming took off 5 bases at V and 6 bases at J, with 23 bases between the two ends. Per the germline V gene, CDR1 is MDHEN and CDR2 is SYDVKM. There are 17 residues in the CDR3. The chain's CDR3 is CASSPGSTVRYAQPQHF. The CDR3 DNA sequence: TGTGCCAGCAGTCCAGGCTCGACAGTCCGTTACGCTCAGCCCCAGCATTTT. Together with reference TRBV28 and TRBJ1-5, the CDR3 gives the full variable domain: DVKVTQSSRYLVKRTGEKVFLECVQDMDHENMFWYRQDPGLGLRLIYFSYDVKMKEKGDIPEGYSVSREKKERFSLILESASTNQTSMYLCASSPGSTVRYAQPQHFGDGTRLSIL.

The chain is built from TRBV6-1 and TRBJ1-2; D remains unclear. V was cut by 1 base and J by 4 bases, with 7 bases left in between. The CDR3 is 13 residues long. Germline CDR1 reads MNHNS; CDR2 reads SASEGT. CDR3 coding DNA: TGTGCCAGCAGTGAAGACAGAATCTATGGCTACACCTTC. Its translation: CASSEDRIYGYTF.

This chain links TRBV5-1 with TRBJ2-1; the match to TRBD2 covers 9 bases. Germline values: CDR1 SGHRS, CDR2 YFSETQ. Losses at the gene ends were 2 bases for V and 8 bases for J; bases not matched to a gene: 8. The CDR3 is 15 residues long. DNA for the CDR3: TGCGCCAGCAGCTTCTCTCTAGCGGGGAGCTATGAGCAGTTCTTC. Residues: CASSFSLAGSYEQFF. Drawing the rest from reference TRBV5-1 and TRBJ2-1, the complete variable domain is KAGVTQTPRYLIKTRGQQVTLSCSPISGHRSVSWYQQTPGQGLQFLFEYFSETQRNKGNFPGRFSGRQFSNSRSEMNVSTLELGDSALYLCASSFSLAGSYEQFFGPGTRLTVL.

This clone was counted a few times. The V call is TRBV5-1, the J call TRBJ1-2, with D perhaps TRBD1 (6 bases). Trimming removed 4 bases at V and 4 bases at J, with 14 bases between. This CDR3 contains 14 residues. From germline, CDR1 is SGHRS and CDR2 YFSETQ. The CDR3 region is CASSLGGEGYGYTF. DNA of the CDR3: TGCGCCAGCAGCCTGGGGGGCGAAGGCTATGGCTACACCTTC.

The gene calls are TRBV28 and TRBJ1-4, with D maybe TRBD1 (6 bases). CDR1 and CDR2 (germline): MDHEN, SYDVKM. Trimming took off 3 bases at V and 8 bases at J, with 13 bases between the two ends. The length of the CDR3 is 14 residues. The CDR3 nucleotides are TGTGCCAGCAGTTTTTCAGGGGTCTTGGAAAAACTGTTTTTT. Translated, it gives CASSFSGVLEKLFF.

The chain employs TRBV6-4 and TRBJ2-7; the D gene is possibly TRBD1 (6 bases). The CDR3 has 13 residues. The germline CDR1 and CDR2 sequences are MRHNA and SNTAGT. Trimming removed 4 bases from V and 2 bases from J, with 9 bases in between. The CDR3 spells CASSGWDTYEQYF. In nucleotides, the CDR3 is TGTGCCAGCAGTGGGTGGGACACCTACGAGCAGTACTTC.

This sequence joins TRBV5-5 and TRBJ1-1; 12 bases are shared with TRBD1. Germline V gene data show CDR1 as SGHKS and CDR2 as YYEKEE (reference sequence). The CDR3 has 16 amino acids. The V gene end was trimmed by 0 bases and the J gene end by 6 bases; junction bases not matched to a gene: 6. CDR3 nucleotides: TGTGCCAGCAGCTTGGGAGGGGACAGGGGGCTTGCTGAAGCTTTCTTT. This translates into CASSLGGDRGLAEAFF.

This chain joins TRBV5-6 and TRBJ2-3; perhaps TRBD1 as D (6 bases). This CDR3 has 14 amino acids. Trimming took off 6 bases at V and 5 bases at J, with 16 bases between the two ends. The germline gives CDR1 SGHDT, CDR2 YYEEEE. The CDR3 reads CASIPTRGGDTQYF. The CDR3, as DNA: TGTGCCAGCATCCCAACCAGGGGCGGAGATACGCAGTATTTT.

This chain joins TRBV19 and TRBJ2-5, with TRBD2 matching over 8 bases. This CDR3 has 15 residues. V was clipped by 9 bases and J by 2 bases; unmatched bases: 11. The germline V gene encodes CDR1 LNHDA and CDR2 SQIVND (reference sequence). CDR3 nucleotide sequence: TGTGCCAGCTCCGGGGGGGGCTCGCTACAAGAGACCCAGTACTTC. Its translation: CASSGGGSLQETQYF.

V and J are TRBV5-5 and TRBJ2-7; 10 bases match TRBD1. Germline CDR1 is SGHKS and CDR2 is YYEKEE (reference sequence). This CDR3 comprises 15 residues. Here the CDR3 reads CASSLGGQGFYGQYV. For the CDR3, the DNA is TGTGCCAGCAGCTTGGGGGGACAGGGGTTCTACGGGCAGTACGTC.

The chain couples TRBV2 to TRBJ1-1; D possibly corresponds to TRBD1 (5 bases). This CDR3 is built from 13 residues. The germline CDR1 and CDR2 sequences are SNHLY and FYNNEI. V lost 7 bases, J lost 2 bases, and 11 bases lay in between. The CDR3 loop is CASNRLTNTEAFF. The DNA of the CDR3 is TGTGCCAGCAACAGGCTAACAAACACTGAAGCTTTCTTT.

DNA of the CDR3: TGTGCCAGCAGCTATACAGGGGGCACTGAAGCTTTCTTT. Translating it yields CASSYTGGTEAFF. The chain joins TRBV3-1 (or the pseudogene TRBV3-2) to TRBJ1-1; TRBD1 matches 8 bases. CDR1 and CDR2 from the germline V gene are LGHDT and YNNKEL (reference sequence). With 5 bases clipped from V and 4 bases from J, the junction kept 3 bases outside the gene matches. CDR3 length equals 13 residues.

The J gene is TRBJ1-6, the V gene TRBV6-5; D might be TRBD1 (6 bases). Trimming took 6 bases from V and 7 from J, leaving 13 bases between them. Germline values: CDR1 MNHEY, CDR2 SVGAGI. The CDR3 has 14 residues. The CDR3 spells CASRDSTGNSPLHF. For the CDR3, the DNA is TGTGCCAGCAGGGATTCCACAGGGAATTCACCCCTCCACTTT.

V usage is TRBV6-5 and J usage is TRBJ2-7; D is perhaps TRBD2 (6 bases). CDR3 length equals 14 residues. Germline V gives CDR1 MNHEY, CDR2 SVGAGI. Trimming removed 6 bases from V and 7 bases from J, with 19 bases in between. CDR3 in amino acids: CASSRPAGGGEQYV. CDR3 nucleotide sequence: TGTGCCAGCAGCCGCCCTGCCGGGGGTGGTGAGCAGTACGTC.

The rearrangement links TRBV4-2 to TRBJ2-2; 7 bases are shared with TRBD1. Unmatched junction bases numbered 8, after V lost 3 bases and J lost 1 base. The CDR3 has 17 amino acids. Germline V gene lookup returns CDR1 LGHNA and CDR2 YNFKEQ. The CDR3 protein is CASSHPPGGVNTGELFF. The CDR3 DNA reads TGTGCCAGCAGCCACCCCCCAGGGGGAGTGAACACCGGGGAGCTGTTTTTT.

The chain uses TRBV30 and TRBJ1-5; no clear D. The germline V gene has CDR1 GTSNPN and CDR2 SVGIG (reference sequence). V was cut by 1 base and J by 0 bases, with 7 bases left in between. The CDR3 is 14 residues long. The CDR3 spells CAWSGTYSNQPQHF. The CDR3 bases are TGTGCCTGGAGTGGGACTTATAGCAATCAGCCCCAGCATTTT.

J is TRBJ2-7 and V is TRBV27; 7 bases match TRBD2. Trimming cost V 2 bases and J 7 bases; bases outside gene matches: 5. This CDR3 has 13 residues. Per germline, CDR1 MNHEY and CDR2 SMNVEV (reference sequence). CDR3 sequence reads: CASSLVREGEQYF. In nucleotides, the CDR3 is TGTGCCAGCAGTTTAGTCAGGGAGGGAGAGCAGTACTTC.

The CDR3 spells CATSRDRMPSTGELFF. In nucleotides, the CDR3 is TGTGCCACCAGCAGAGATCGAATGCCCAGCACCGGGGAGCTGTTTTTT. V and J are TRBV15 and TRBJ2-2, with D unclear. The V gene's germline CDR1 is LNHNV and CDR2 YYDKDF (reference sequence). The CDR3 sequence is 16 residues long. V gave up 0 bases and J gave up 4 bases, with 12 bases separating them.

V and J are TRBV11-2 and TRBJ1-1; D ambiguous. There are 13 residues in the CDR3. Trimming shortened V by 0 bases and J by 3 bases, and 5 bases separated the two germline ends. Germline V lookup: CDR1 SGHAT, CDR2 FQNNGV. Here the CDR3 reads CASSLERDTEAFF. The DNA of the CDR3 is TGTGCCAGCAGCTTAGAACGGGACACTGAAGCTTTCTTT.

The rearrangement links TRBV6-5 to TRBJ1-5; 7 nucleotides match TRBD1. The CDR3 is 14 residues long. V gave up 6 bases and J gave up 0 bases; unmatched junction bases: 2. Germline V CDR1 and CDR2: MNHEY, SVGAGI. The CDR3 is CASRTGNSNQPQHF. The CDR3, as DNA: TGTGCCAGCAGGACAGGGAATAGCAATCAGCCCCAGCATTTT.

The J gene is TRBJ1-3, the V gene TRBV18; 7 bases agree with TRBD1. The CDR3 consists of 17 residues. The germline V gene has CDR1 KGHSH and CDR2 LQKENI. With V trimmed by 0 bases and J by 0 bases, 5 bases remained unmatched. Here the CDR3 DNA reads TGTGCCAGCTCACCACCAAACAGGGGACGCTCTGGAAACACCATATATTTT. This codes for CASSPPNRGRSGNTIYF.

The chain is built from TRBV24-1 and TRBJ2-3; possible D gene TRBD2, 6 bases. The CDR3 consists of 17 residues. Germline V CDR1 and CDR2: KGHDR, SFDVKD. Trimming pared 3 bases from V and 2 bases from J, leaving 17 bases between. CDR3 DNA: TGTGCCACCAGTGATCCCAACCGGGACTCCTACACAGATACGCAGTATTTT. This translates into CATSDPNRDSYTDTQYF.